Shown below are 28 T cell receptor beta chains from a single sample sequenced in a study of Graves' ophthalmopathy and Graves' hyperthyroidism. Using RNA transcripts, the TCR beta CDR3 regions were amplified. RT-PCR in the first round used HTBI primers; a second-round multiplex PCR followed. TCRdb reanalysed the multiplex PCR reads using MiXCR and keeps one entry per CDR3 protein. Of approximately 540,000 distinct CDR3 sequences in the sample, approximately 37% were seen once. Sequencing was carried out using peripheral blood or thyroid tissue (not recorded which). The receptors come from an adult man with Graves' hyperthyroidism.

V usage is TRBV7-3 and J usage is TRBJ2-2; TRBD2 matches 7 bases. CDR1 and CDR2 (germline): SGHTA, FQGTGA. J gave up 2 bases and V 2 bases, and 2 bases lay outside the gene matches. The CDR3 extends over 15 amino acids. The CDR3 nucleotides read TGTGCCAGCAGCTTAGGGACTACAAACACCGGGGAGCTGTTTTTT. This gives the protein CASSLGTTNTGELFF.

The chain carries TRBV28 and TRBJ2-7; tentative D call: TRBD2 (6 bases). Germline V gene sequence: CDR1 MDHEN, CDR2 SYDVKM. The V end was cut by 4 bases, the J end by 6 bases, with 22 bases between. The CDR3 has 16 residues. CDR3 residues: CASSYRQEGWMGEQYF. CDR3 bases: TGTGCCAGCAGTTACAGGCAGGAGGGGTGGATGGGCGAGCAGTACTTC.

The chain is built from TRBV20-1 and TRBJ2-5; D gene unclear. This CDR3 is 12 amino acids long. The germline CDR1 and CDR2 sequences are DFQATT and SNEGSKA (reference sequence). The V end lost 0 bases, the J end lost 5 bases, and 7 bases lay between the germline ends. DNA for the CDR3: TGCAGTGCTAGAGATCCAGCGGAGACCCAGTACTTC. Translating it yields CSARDPAETQYF.

With respect to this clonotype: A much larger clone sits a single nucleotide away, making a read error possible. The V and J genes are TRBV7-9 and TRBJ1-3; a weak D match, TRBD1 (6 bases). Germline lookup yields CDR1 SEHNR and CDR2 FQNEAQ (reference sequence). The CDR3 runs 16 residues. CDR3 sequence reads: CASSLDLTGAGSTIYF. DNA for the CDR3: TGTGCCAGCAGCTTAGATCTGACAGGAGCGGGAAGCACCATATATTTT. The full variable domain, its missing parts supplied by reference TRBV7-9 and TRBJ1-3, is DTGVSQNPRHKITKRGQNVTFRCDPISEHNRLYWYRQTLGQGPEFLTYFQNEAQLEKSRLLSDRFSAERPKGSFSTLEIQRTEQGDSAMYLCASSLDLTGAGSTIYFGEGSWLTVV.

This clonotype has a count of ten or more. V is TRBV29-1 and J is TRBJ2-3, with a possible D match to TRBD2 (7 bases). The length of the CDR3 is 14 residues. The germline V gene encodes CDR1 SQVTM and CDR2 ANQGSEA. Between the trimmed V and J ends, which lost 7 bases and 6 bases, there was a span of 20 bases. Here the CDR3 DNA reads TGCAGCGCAGGACTAGGACAGTCCCCTGATACGCAGTATTTT. This gives the protein CSAGLGQSPDTQYF.

This clonotype was observed many times. The chain joins TRBV7-9 to TRBJ2-5; D is unclear. The CDR3 runs 13 residues. Germline V gene data show CDR1 as SEHNR and CDR2 as FQNEAQ (reference sequence). Trimming pared 3 bases from V and 5 bases from J, leaving 10 bases between. CDR3 amino acids: CASSFGFRETQYF. CDR3 nucleotide sequence: TGTGCCAGCAGCTTTGGTTTCAGGGAGACCCAGTACTTC. The whole variable domain, remainder taken from reference TRBV7-9 and TRBJ2-5, is DTGVSQNPRHKITKRGQNVTFRCDPISEHNRLYWYRQTLGQGPEFLTYFQNEAQLEKSRLLSDRFSAERPKGSFSTLEIQRTEQGDSAMYLCASSFGFRETQYFGPGTRLLVL.

This chain links TRBV25-1 with TRBJ2-7; D gene uncertain. Germline values: CDR1 MGHDK, CDR2 SYGVNS. CDR3 size: 14 residues. Trimming cost V 1 base and J 5 bases, with 12 bases left between them. The DNA for the CDR3 is TGTGCCAGCAGTGAATTAGGGCCCGGTGACGAGCAGTACTTC. Its protein product is CASSELGPGDEQYF.

This clonotype has only a few counts. The genes are TRBV29-1 and TRBJ2-7; D is unresolved. V was shortened by 6 bases and J by 0 bases, with 9 bases between the two germline ends. This CDR3 has 12 residues. Germline loops: CDR1 SQVTM, CDR2 ANQGSEA. For the CDR3, the DNA is TGCAGCGTGACGTTCACCTCCTACGAGCAGTACTTC. It codes for CSVTFTSYEQYF.

As concerns this clonotype: A read error is likely, as this CDR3 ends without the conserved phenylalanine or tryptophan. The DNA is left out, because the CDR3 cannot be placed on it with certainty; the CDR3 is given as TCRdb lists it. The rearrangement joins TRBV7-8 to TRBJ2-5. The germline V gene encodes CDR1 SGHVS and CDR2 FQNEAQ. The length of the CDR3 is 8 amino acids, counting both ends. This CDR3 is CASSPLPA.

This clonotype was counted many times. The genes are TRBV5-1 and TRBJ2-5; 8 positions agree with TRBD2. The CDR3 is made up of 17 amino acids. J was trimmed by 5 bases and V by 5 bases; bases with no gene match: 17. CDR1 SGHRS and CDR2 YFSETQ come from the germline V gene. The CDR3 is CASSDGLASVSRETQYF. In nucleotides, the CDR3 is TGCGCCAGCAGTGATGGACTAGCCTCGGTCTCTCGGGAGACCCAGTACTTC.

This clonotype was picked up many times. The chain combines TRBV7-9 with TRBJ2-7; 11 bases match TRBD1. Germline assignment: CDR1 SEHNR and CDR2 FQNEAQ (reference sequence). Trimming took 5 bases from V and 2 from J; bases not matched to a gene: 5. CDR3 length: 15 residues. The CDR3 sequence is CASSPPGQGAYEQYF. CDR3 nucleotides: TGTGCCAGCAGCCCCCCGGGACAGGGGGCCTACGAGCAGTACTTC.

The gene calls are TRBV20-1 and TRBJ1-4; D uncertain. Trimming took 0 bases from V and 3 from J, leaving 8 bases between them. This CDR3 has 14 residues. In germline, CDR1 is DFQATT, CDR2 SNEGSKA (reference sequence). The CDR3 nucleotides are TGCAGTGCTAGAGATCCGAAGGCTAATGAAAAACTGTTTTTT. This gives the protein CSARDPKANEKLFF.

This clonotype was seen at least ten times. The genes are TRBV15 and TRBJ2-7; D unresolved. This CDR3 has 13 amino acids. Germline V gene sequence: CDR1 LNHNV, CDR2 YYDKDF (reference sequence). The V end was cut by 0 bases, the J end by 2 bases, with 5 bases between. CDR3: CATSRDNAYEQYF. The CDR3 DNA reads TGTGCCACCAGCAGAGATAACGCCTACGAGCAGTACTTC.

The V and J genes are TRBV29-1 and TRBJ2-5; TRBD2 aligns across 9 bases. This CDR3 has 12 residues. Germline V gives CDR1 SQVTM, CDR2 ANQGSEA. The V segment lost 3 bases and the J segment 7 bases; nucleotides outside the gene matches: 3. CDR3 sequence reads: CSVDGGGVTQYF. In DNA form, the CDR3 reads TGCAGCGTTGACGGCGGGGGGGTGACCCAGTACTTC. The variable domain in full, completed from reference TRBV29-1 and TRBJ2-5, reads SAVISQKPSRDICQRGTSLTIQCQVDSQVTMMFWYRQQPGQSLTLIATANQGSEATYESGFVIDKFPISRPNLTFSTLTVSNMSPEDSSIYLCSVDGGGVTQYFGPGTRLLVL.

In its sample, this clonotype was seen many times. The rearrangement links TRBV19 to TRBJ1-4; D is undetermined. This CDR3 spans 15 amino acids. CDR1 LNHDA and CDR2 SQIVND come from the germline V gene (reference sequence). V was pared by 4 bases and J by 0 bases, with 9 bases between. DNA of the CDR3: TGTGCCAGTAGTACGGACCGATCAACTAATGAAAAACTGTTTTTT. Protein: CASSTDRSTNEKLFF.

Points on this clonotype: Since a much larger clone is just one base distant, this may be a read error. The chain carries TRBV4-1 and TRBJ1-1; D is uncertain. Trimming took 3 bases from V and 0 from J, leaving 11 bases between them. The CDR3 runs to 15 residues. Germline-derived CDR1 and CDR2 are MGHRA and YSYEKL. In DNA, the CDR3 is TGCGCCAGCAGCCATGAATTAAGGGTGAACACTGAAGCTTTCTTT. Amino acid sequence: CASSHELRVNTEAFF.

In its sample, this clonotype was seen a few times. V usage is TRBV28 and J usage is TRBJ1-4; 7 nucleotides agree with TRBD1. The CDR3 extends over 15 amino acids. Trimming removed 2 bases from V and 3 bases from J; junction bases left unmatched: 3. Germline V gene lookup returns CDR1 MDHEN and CDR2 SYDVKM. CDR3 residues: CASSLVRGANEKLFF. DNA of the CDR3: TGTGCCAGCAGTTTAGTCAGGGGGGCTAATGAAAAACTGTTTTTT.

This clonotype was counted many times. The rearrangement uses TRBV7-2 and TRBJ2-2, with D perhaps matching TRBD2 (7 bases). Germline CDR1 reads SGHTA; CDR2 reads FQGNSA. The V gene lost 5 bases and the J gene lost 4 bases, with 8 bases spanning the gap. The CDR3 spans 13 residues. CDR3: CASSRGGTGELFF. CDR3 DNA sequence: TGTGCCAGCAGCAGGGGGGGCACCGGGGAGCTGTTTTTT.

The genes are TRBV29-1 and TRBJ1-1, with no clear D. The ends were cut back, 8 bases at V and 0 bases at J, with 13 bases in the middle. The germline V gene encodes CDR1 SQVTM and CDR2 ANQGSEA. The CDR3 length is 13 residues. CDR3 region: CSLVVALNTEAFF. The CDR3 bases are TGCAGCTTAGTTGTGGCATTGAACACTGAAGCTTTCTTT.

The chain carries TRBV6-6 and TRBJ2-7; the D is unclear. Germline loops: CDR1 MNHNY, CDR2 SVGAGI (reference sequence). The V and J ends lost 2 bases and 4 bases respectively, with 15 bases between them. The CDR3 sequence is 15 residues long. For the CDR3, the DNA is TGTGCCAGCAGTTACGGGGATGAACCCCCGTACGAGCAGTACTTC. Protein: CASSYGDEPPYEQYF.

V usage is TRBV20-1 and J usage is TRBJ2-7; D not resolved. The CDR3 contains 15 residues. The ends were cut back, 0 bases at V and 0 bases at J, with 12 bases in the middle. From germline, CDR1 is DFQATT and CDR2 SNEGSKA (reference sequence). CDR3 DNA: TGCAGTGCTAGAGATTGGGCGCGAAGCTCCTACGAGCAGTACTTC. Translating it yields CSARDWARSSYEQYF.

This clonotype has a single count. The V gene is TRBV5-4, the J gene TRBJ2-6; D remains unclear. Trimming pared 3 bases from V and 11 bases from J, leaving 15 bases between. CDR3 length: 14 residues. Looked up from germline, CDR1 is SGHNT and CDR2 is YYREEE (reference sequence). This CDR3 is CASSSNIGAYVLTF. The CDR3 nucleotides read TGTGCCAGCAGCTCTAATATCGGCGCCTACGTCCTGACTTTC.

This chain connects TRBV6-1 to TRBJ1-5; no clear D. The length of the CDR3 is 13 residues. V lost 4 bases and J 4 bases, leaving 8 bases between the germline ends. CDR1 is MNHNS, CDR2 SASEGT, per germline. The CDR3 DNA reads as TGTGCCAGCAGTGCGGGGTTAAATCAGCCCCAGCATTTT. Translation gives CASSAGLNQPQHF.

Worth noting for this clonotype: This may be a read error: a much more frequent sequence differs by one nucleotide. The chain couples TRBV7-9 to TRBJ2-7, with TRBD2 matching 13 bases. The CDR3 runs to 15 residues. Germline lookup yields CDR1 SEHNR and CDR2 FQNEAQ (reference sequence). The CDR3 DNA follows: TGTGCCAACAGCTCCGGACTAGCGGGAGTATACGAGCAGTACTTC. This codes for CANSSGLAGVYEQYF.

On this clonotype itself: Being one base from a much bigger clone, this may be a read error. The chain has TRBV12-3 or TRBV12-4 and TRBJ1-6; weak D call: TRBD1 (5 bases). The CDR3 has 14 residues. In DNA, the CDR3 is TGTGTCAGCAGTCAAGACAGTTATAATTCACCCCTCCACTTT. It translates to CVSSQDSYNSPLHF.

The V gene is TRBV5-1, the J gene TRBJ2-7; TRBD2 agrees at 10 bases. CDR3 length: 15 residues. The germline V gene has CDR1 SGHRS and CDR2 YFSETQ. The trim removed 4 bases at V and 7 bases at J, leaving 11 bases unmatched. Here the CDR3 reads CASSLRTSGYNEQYF. The DNA for the CDR3 is TGCGCCAGCAGCCTACGGACTAGCGGATACAATGAGCAGTACTTC.

To note about this clonotype: Given a much more abundant clone one base away, this may be a read error. This chain links TRBV9 with TRBJ2-2; D is undetermined. This CDR3 region has 13 residues. The germline V gene has CDR1 SGDLS and CDR2 YYNGEE. V was trimmed by 3 bases and J by 6 bases, leaving 9 bases between them. The CDR3 nucleotides read TGTGCCAGCAGCGCCAATCCCGCCGGGGAGCTGTTTTTT. It specifies CASSANPAGELFF.

As to this clonotype: This sequence may be a read error, since a much larger clone differs from it by one base. This chain connects TRBV7-2 to TRBJ1-1; 7 bases are shared with TRBD1. Germline CDR1 and CDR2: SGHTA and FQGNSA. V dropped 5 bases and J dropped 3; count of bases not matched to a gene: 6. The CDR3 covers 14 residues. CDR3 amino acids: CASSPKTGDTEAFF. CDR3 bases: TGTGCCAGCAGCCCGAAAACAGGGGACACTGAAGCTTTCTTT. Full variable domain (rest looked up from reference TRBV7-2 and TRBJ1-1): GAGVSQSPSNKVTEKGKDVELRCDPISGHTALYWYRQSLGQGLEFLIYFQGNSAPDKSGLPSDRFSAERTGGSVSTLTIQRTQQEDSAVYLCASSPKTGDTEAFFGQGTRLTVV.